This is a list of T cell receptor beta chains from one sample in a study of blood T cells in healthy people across ages. TCRdb reprocessed the 5' RACE reads with MiXCR, giving one entry per CDR3 protein. The sample yields about 780,000 distinct CDR3 sequences, about 46% seen once. Sequencing was performed on blood. These receptors were taken from a man aged 80 or over in good health. Each CDR3 is given with its conserved first and last residue. A D gene is named only where the DNA matches it firmly. The size of a clone is reported for some rows only, either as once, few or many, or as a class for expanded clones.

v_gene: TRBV7-2; d_gene: NA; abundance: NA; j_gene: TRBJ2-7; CDR3aa: CASSHYTARDEQYF; CDR3nt: TGTGCCAGCAGCCACTACACGGCTAGGGACGAGCAGTACTTC
v_gene: TRBV6-2/TRBV6-3; d_gene: TRBD1; abundance: NA; j_gene: TRBJ1-2; CDR3aa: CASSLDRDYGYTF; CDR3nt: TGTGCCAGCAGCCTTGACAGGGACTATGGCTACACCTTC
v_gene: TRBV3-1; d_gene: NA; abundance: few; j_gene: TRBJ2-7; CDR3aa: CASSQDRWDEQYF; CDR3nt: TGTGCCAGCAGCCAAGACAGGTGGGACGAGCAGTACTTC
v_gene: TRBV28; d_gene: TRBD1; abundance: NA; j_gene: TRBJ2-1; CDR3aa: CASSLPGQGGDEQFF; CDR3nt: TGTGCCAGCAGCTTACCGGGACAGGGCGGGGATGAGCAGTTCTTC
v_gene: TRBV7-9; d_gene: TRBD2; abundance: NA; j_gene: TRBJ2-1; CDR3aa: CASSLRGSTYNEQFF; CDR3nt: TGTGCCAGCAGCTTACGCGGGAGTACTTACAATGAGCAGTTCTTC
v_gene: TRBV28; d_gene: TRBD2; abundance: NA; j_gene: TRBJ2-7; CDR3aa: CASSLGLAGGPLDYEQYF; CDR3nt: TGTGCCAGCAGCCTGGGACTAGCGGGAGGGCCTCTTGACTACGAGCAGTACTTC
v_gene: TRBV5-1; d_gene: NA; abundance: many; j_gene: TRBJ2-3; CDR3aa: CASSLADLTDTQYF; CDR3nt: TGCGCCAGCAGCTTGGCCGACCTCACAGATACGCAGTATTTT
v_gene: TRBV4-1; d_gene: TRBD2; abundance: NA; j_gene: TRBJ2-1; CDR3aa: CASSHETSGEPNEQFF; CDR3nt: TGCGCCAGCAGCCACGAGACTAGCGGGGAGCCTAATGAGCAGTTCTTC
v_gene: TRBV6-6; d_gene: NA; abundance: few; j_gene: TRBJ2-5; CDR3aa: CASSLAEDSRRYF; CDR3nt: TGTGCCAGCAGTCTCGCCGAGGACAGTCGGAGGTACTTC
v_gene: TRBV9; d_gene: TRBD2; abundance: many; j_gene: TRBJ2-4; CDR3aa: CASSATTGEGRIQYF; CDR3nt: TGTGCCAGCAGCGCAACGACTGGGGAGGGAAGGATTCAGTACTTC
v_gene: TRBV20-1; d_gene: NA; abundance: once; j_gene: TRBJ2-2; CDR3aa: CSAPGAGLNTGELFF; CDR3nt: TGCAGTGCTCCGGGGGCGGGGCTGAACACCGGGGAGCTGTTTTTT
v_gene: TRBV10-2; d_gene: TRBD2; abundance: NA; j_gene: TRBJ2-5; CDR3aa: CASTAAGALYEQYF; CDR3nt: TGCGCCAGCACCGCAGCGGGAGCCCTTTATGAGCAGTACTTC
v_gene: TRBV3-1; d_gene: NA; abundance: few; j_gene: TRBJ2-7; CDR3aa: CASSQVYSGVEQYF; CDR3nt: TGTGCCAGCAGCCAAGTCTATTCGGGAGTCGAGCAGTACTTC
v_gene: TRBV7-2; d_gene: NA; abundance: NA; j_gene: TRBJ2-6; CDR3aa: CASSLASGPGANVLTF; CDR3nt: TGTGCCAGCAGCTTAGCGTCAGGGCCTGGGGCCAACGTCCTGACTTTC
v_gene: TRBV7-2; d_gene: TRBD2; abundance: NA; j_gene: TRBJ2-1; CDR3aa: CAGSFAGGYNEQFF; CDR3nt: TGTGCCGGCAGCTTCGCGGGGGGATACAATGAGCAGTTCTTC
v_gene: TRBV5-1; d_gene: TRBD2; abundance: NA; j_gene: TRBJ2-7; CDR3aa: CASKLAGAYEQYF; CDR3nt: TGCGCCAGCAAACTAGCGGGCGCCTACGAGCAGTACTTC
v_gene: TRBV5-1; d_gene: NA; abundance: once; j_gene: TRBJ1-1; CDR3aa: CASSLGYGDTEAFF; CDR3nt: TGCGCCAGCAGCTTAGGTTATGGAGACACTGAAGCTTTCTTT
v_gene: TRBV7-2; d_gene: TRBD2; abundance: few; j_gene: TRBJ2-7; CDR3aa: CASSSPRTSGSRFEQYF; CDR3nt: TGTGCCAGCAGCTCACCCCGGACTAGCGGGAGCCGTTTCGAGCAGTACTTC
v_gene: TRBV13; d_gene: TRBD2; abundance: NA; j_gene: TRBJ2-6; CDR3aa: CASSPNPTSGGPSGANVLTF; CDR3nt: TGTGCCAGCAGCCCGAACCCTACTAGCGGGGGCCCCTCTGGGGCCAACGTCCTGACTTTC
v_gene: TRBV20-1; d_gene: NA; abundance: NA; j_gene: TRBJ1-1; CDR3aa: CSASRNLPAPRGNTEAFF; CDR3nt: TGCAGTGCTAGCCGAAACCTCCCCGCCCCTAGGGGGAACACTGAAGCTTTCTTT
v_gene: TRBV7-2; d_gene: NA; abundance: NA; j_gene: TRBJ2-1; CDR3aa: CASSSGLQETQFF; CDR3nt: TGTGCCAGCAGCTCAGGTTTACAAGAGACCCAGTTCTTC
v_gene: TRBV4-3; d_gene: NA; abundance: few; j_gene: TRBJ1-1; CDR3aa: CASSQGKGTNTEAFF; CDR3nt: TGCGCCAGCAGTCAAGGAAAGGGCACGAACACTGAAGCTTTCTTT
v_gene: TRBV6-6; d_gene: NA; abundance: NA; j_gene: TRBJ1-1; CDR3aa: CASRDVQNTEAFF; CDR3nt: TGTGCCAGCAGGGATGTACAGAACACTGAAGCTTTCTTT
v_gene: TRBV6-2/TRBV6-3; d_gene: NA; abundance: few; j_gene: TRBJ1-1; CDR3aa: CASSYGTAGNTEAFF; CDR3nt: TGTGCCAGCAGTTACGGTACAGCCGGGAACACTGAAGCTTTCTTT
v_gene: TRBV10-3; d_gene: TRBD1; abundance: NA; j_gene: TRBJ1-5; CDR3aa: CAISESKVSGGGQPQHF; CDR3nt: TGTGCCATCAGTGAGTCTAAGGTATCAGGGGGCGGGCAGCCCCAGCATTTT
v_gene: TRBV6-2/TRBV6-3; d_gene: NA; abundance: NA; j_gene: TRBJ2-1; CDR3aa: CASIPGSLFFNEQFF; CDR3nt: TGTGCCAGCATTCCAGGGAGCTTGTTCTTCAATGAGCAGTTCTTC
v_gene: TRBV12-3/TRBV12-4; d_gene: NA; abundance: many; j_gene: TRBJ2-5; CDR3aa: CASSPGIQETQYF; CDR3nt: TGTGCCAGCTCACCGGGGATTCAGGAGACCCAGTACTTC
v_gene: TRBV7-3; d_gene: TRBD1; abundance: NA; j_gene: TRBJ2-7; CDR3aa: CASSRGTGEGYEQYF; CDR3nt: TGTGCCAGCAGCCGTGGGACAGGGGAAGGGTACGAGCAGTACTTC
v_gene: TRBV3-1; d_gene: NA; abundance: NA; j_gene: TRBJ2-5; CDR3aa: CASSLVSGQTQYF; CDR3nt: TGTGCCAGCAGCCTCGTATCAGGGCAGACCCAGTACTTC
v_gene: TRBV7-6; d_gene: TRBD2; abundance: few; j_gene: TRBJ2-7; CDR3aa: CASSLGAGTSGAMGEQYF; CDR3nt: TGTGCCAGCAGCTTAGGGGCCGGGACTAGCGGGGCTATGGGCGAGCAGTACTTC
v_gene: TRBV29-1; d_gene: NA; abundance: many; j_gene: TRBJ2-7; CDR3aa: CSVRSQGYEQYF; CDR3nt: TGCAGCGTCAGGAGTCAGGGATACGAGCAGTACTTC
v_gene: TRBV7-6; d_gene: TRBD2; abundance: NA; j_gene: TRBJ2-3; CDR3aa: CASSLFSSGSAIDTQYF; CDR3nt: TGTGCCAGCAGCTTATTTTCTAGCGGGAGTGCGATAGATACGCAGTATTTT
v_gene: TRBV28; d_gene: TRBD1; abundance: NA; j_gene: TRBJ2-5; CDR3aa: CASTAGGEETQYF; CDR3nt: TGTGCCAGCACTGCAGGGGGTGAGGAGACCCAGTACTTC
v_gene: TRBV7-2; d_gene: NA; abundance: NA; j_gene: TRBJ1-2; CDR3aa: CASSLAFQGGGYTF; CDR3nt: TGTGCCAGCAGCTTAGCGTTCCAGGGCGGTGGCTACACCTTC
v_gene: TRBV29-1; d_gene: TRBD1; abundance: NA; j_gene: TRBJ1-2; CDR3aa: CGVGDRGPNYGYTF; CDR3nt: TGCGGCGTGGGTGACAGGGGTCCTAACTATGGCTACACCTTC
v_gene: TRBV7-2; d_gene: TRBD1; abundance: NA; j_gene: TRBJ1-2; CDR3aa: CASSPRGGIYGYTF; CDR3nt: TGTGCCAGCAGCCCCAGGGGGGGGATCTATGGCTACACCTTC
v_gene: TRBV20-1; d_gene: TRBD1; abundance: NA; j_gene: TRBJ1-2; CDR3aa: CSAREWDRDGYTF; CDR3nt: TGCAGTGCTAGAGAGTGGGACAGGGATGGCTACACCTTC
v_gene: TRBV5-1; d_gene: NA; abundance: few; j_gene: TRBJ2-5; CDR3aa: CASGSGGIQETQYF; CDR3nt: TGCGCCAGCGGCTCAGGGGGGATCCAAGAGACCCAGTACTTC
v_gene: TRBV29-1; d_gene: NA; abundance: few; j_gene: TRBJ1-5; CDR3aa: CSALGLPGSNQPQHF; CDR3nt: TGCAGCGCCCTGGGGCTCCCTGGCAGCAATCAGCCCCAGCATTTT
v_gene: TRBV20-1; d_gene: TRBD2; abundance: NA; j_gene: TRBJ2-3; CDR3aa: CSARDSLAGDADTQYF; CDR3nt: TGCAGTGCTAGAGATTCGTTGGCGGGGGACGCAGATACGCAGTATTTT
v_gene: TRBV7-9; d_gene: TRBD2; abundance: NA; j_gene: TRBJ2-1; CDR3aa: CASSLARWIAGSYNEQFF; CDR3nt: TGTGCCAGCAGCTTAGCCCGATGGATAGCGGGGTCCTACAATGAGCAGTTCTTC
v_gene: TRBV7-9; d_gene: TRBD2; abundance: NA; j_gene: TRBJ2-1; CDR3aa: CASSLADGTSGNYNEQFF; CDR3nt: TGTGCCAGCAGCTTAGCTGACGGGACTAGCGGAAACTACAATGAGCAGTTCTTC
v_gene: TRBV10-3; d_gene: NA; abundance: NA; j_gene: TRBJ2-5; CDR3aa: CAISGDLQQETQYF; CDR3nt: TGTGCCATCAGCGGGGACCTGCAACAAGAGACCCAGTACTTC
v_gene: TRBV7-2; d_gene: NA; abundance: NA; j_gene: TRBJ2-6; CDR3aa: CASSLAGHISGANVLTF; CDR3nt: TGTGCCAGCAGCTTAGCGGGACATATCTCTGGGGCCAACGTCCTGACTTTC
v_gene: TRBV2; d_gene: NA; abundance: NA; j_gene: TRBJ2-6; CDR3aa: CASSGGISGANVLTF; CDR3nt: TGTGCCAGCAGTGGAGGGATTTCTGGGGCCAACGTCCTGACTTTC
v_gene: TRBV4-2; d_gene: NA; abundance: many; j_gene: TRBJ2-5; CDR3aa: CASSKSKLGQETQYF; CDR3nt: TGTGCCAGCAGCAAATCAAAGCTGGGCCAAGAGACCCAGTACTTC
v_gene: TRBV10-3; d_gene: TRBD1; abundance: NA; j_gene: TRBJ1-1; CDR3aa: CAISNRGGDTEAFF; CDR3nt: TGTGCCATCAGCAACAGGGGGGGGGACACTGAAGCTTTCTTT